This TCR beta chain was recovered during a study of beta chain features in type 1 diabetes. CDR1 SGHDN and CDR2 FVKESK come from the germline V gene. The CDR3 covers 15 residues. V was shortened by 1 base and J by 4 bases, with 10 bases between the two germline ends. In this sample, this clone turned up a few times. Its antigen is not known. General study points: Moderately but significantly shorter TCRB CDR3s were found in Type 1 diabetes patients in all four CD4+ subsets. Type 1 diabetes patients showed fewer insertions and more deletions at VDJ junctions.

What was sequenced were expressed TCRB transcripts, since all of the isolated RNA had been reverse transcribed. Clones were read by immunoSEQ multiplex PCR, and TCRdb kept only the in-frame ones, dropping some. Here the sample spans a few hundred thousand clones, less than 30% being singletons. V is TRBV14 and J is TRBJ1-4; D possibly corresponds to TRBD1 (6 bases). The receptor comes from a woman aged 25 to 39 with type 1 diabetes. The specimen sequenced was naive CD4+ T cells from blood. CDR3 protein: CASSQGTVVNEKLFF. The CDR3 DNA sequence: TGTGCCAGCAGCCAAGGGACAGTCGTTAATGAAAAACTGTTTTTT.